This T cell receptor (beta chain) was obtained from a study of T cell clonality in common variable immunodeficiency. General study results and limits: CVID subjects had higher TCRbeta clonality than healthy controls, most marked in about a third. In common variable immunodeficiency, TCR beta chains reportedly carried fewer deletions and N-nucleotide insertions.

Sequenced by immunoSEQ multiplex PCR; TCRdb stores in-frame clones only, minus some. The sample includes some 21,000 clones, none of them occurring once. CVID subjects were neither ill nor on immunomodulatory or immunosuppressive medication at sampling. This clone was found a few times. The antigen remains unidentified. Sequencing was carried out using peripheral blood mononuclear cells. The sequence was collected from a human donor with common variable immunodeficiency.

The CDR3 DNA, read in part, is TGTGCCAGCTCACCTCTATACCCGGCAGGGAGCTCCTACGAG. It translates to CASSPLYPAGSSYE. The entire CDR3 is CASSPLYPAGSSYEQYF. V is TRBV18 and J is TRBJ2-7; possibly TRBD1 or TRBD2 for D (5 bases each). The read gets to within 3 residues of the CDR3 end, and the germline J gene fills in the rest. The CDR3 length is 17 residues. Germline CDR1 KGHSH, CDR2 LQKENI. V was cut by 3 bases and J by 0 bases, with 18 bases left in between.